The rows below give T cell receptor beta chains drawn from one sample of a study of response to subunit inactivated influenza vaccine. TCRdb passed the RT-PCR reads through MiXCR, listing each CDR3 protein once. The sample has 500,000 to 550,000 distinct CDR3 sequences; roughly 25% are singletons. In addition, the sample was reused for a study of T cells expressing NK-cell markers.

Source: CD4+ T cells sorted from PBMCs, taken 11 to 12 days after vaccination. Receptor source: a man in his fifties who received an inactivated influenza vaccine. CDR3s include the opening cysteine and the closing phenylalanine or tryptophan. A D gene is named only where the DNA matches it firmly. Clone size is stated in some rows and not others, as once, few, many or a class when expanded.

>few|TRBJ2-1|TRBD2|TRBV11-2
CASSSGARRDLSYNEQFF
TGTGCCAGCAGCAGCGGGGCAAGACGCGACCTTTCCTACAATGAGCAGTTCTTC
>many|TRBJ2-3|TRBD2|TRBV29-1
CSVGAGGPGLAGADTQYF
TGCAGCGTTGGGGCAGGGGGACCGGGACTAGCGGGTGCAGATACGCAGTATTTT
>.|TRBJ2-7|TRBD2|TRBV28
CASRRLAGYEQYF
TGTGCCAGCAGACGACTAGCAGGGTACGAGCAGTACTTC
>.|TRBJ2-7|TRBD2|TRBV20-1
CSARPGLAIGEQYF
TGCAGTGCTAGACCAGGACTAGCAATCGGCGAGCAGTACTTC
>.|TRBJ2-7|TRBD1|TRBV7-2
CASSGRQGPYEQYF
TGTGCCAGCAGCGGCCGACAGGGACCCTACGAGCAGTACTTC
>.|TRBJ2-2|.|TRBV4-2
CASSHPPYRAGGELFF
TGTGCCAGCAGCCACCCCCCGTACAGGGCGGGCGGGGAGCTGTTTTTT
>.|TRBJ2-3|.|TRBV12-3/TRBV12-4
CASSRDGTRTDTQYF
TGTGCCAGCAGCCGGGACGGTACCCGCACAGATACGCAGTATTTT
>few|TRBJ1-2|.|TRBV20-1
CSTRTSRKAYGYTF
TGCAGTACTAGAACGAGTCGGAAGGCCTATGGCTACACCTTC
>few|TRBJ2-7|.|TRBV10-3
CAIQERGVYEQYF
TGTGCCATCCAAGAACGGGGTGTCTACGAGCAGTACTTC
>.|TRBJ1-1|.|TRBV4-3
CASSQDHTNTEAFF
TGCGCCAGCAGCCAAGACCACACGAACACTGAAGCTTTCTTT
>.|TRBJ2-1|TRBD1|TRBV5-6
CASSFGTGLFDEQFF
TGTGCCAGCAGCTTCGGGACAGGGCTTTTCGATGAGCAGTTCTTC
>.|TRBJ1-1|.|TRBV2
CASTAGRTMNTEAFF
TGTGCCAGCACCGCAGGCAGAACTATGAACACTGAAGCTTTCTTT
>.|TRBJ2-7|TRBD1|TRBV18
CASSPTAGGYEQYF
TGTGCCAGCTCACCAACGGCAGGGGGCTACGAGCAGTACTTC
>.|TRBJ1-2|TRBD1|TRBV29-1
CSARGQANYGYTF
TGCAGCGCCCGGGGACAGGCTAACTATGGCTACACCTTC
>.|TRBJ2-5|.|TRBV28
CASRQGRETQYF
TGTGCCAGCAGACAGGGTCGGGAGACCCAGTACTTC
>.|TRBJ1-2|TRBD1|TRBV20-1
CSARDQGQAYGYTF
TGCAGTGCTAGAGATCAAGGACAGGCCTATGGCTACACCTTC
>.|TRBJ1-2|.|TRBV5-1
CASSFGGAVFYGYTF
TGCGCCAGCAGCTTTGGGGGGGCCGTCTTCTATGGCTACACCTTC
>few|TRBJ2-3|.|TRBV7-9
CASSLVEGTDTQYF
TGTGCCAGCAGCTTAGTCGAGGGGACAGATACGCAGTATTTT
>few|TRBJ1-1|.|TRBV27
CASSLQGFTEAFF
TGTGCCAGCAGTTTACAGGGGTTCACTGAAGCTTTCTTT
>.|TRBJ1-4|.|TRBV10-2
CASSESTLWRTNEKLFF
TGCGCCAGCAGTGAGTCGACCCTCTGGCGGACTAATGAAAAACTGTTTTTT
>few|TRBJ1-2|.|TRBV10-2
CASSELEGYGYTF
TGCGCCAGCAGTGAATTGGAGGGCTATGGCTACACCTTC
>.|TRBJ1-6|TRBD1|TRBV9
CASSSRTGDSPLHF
TGTGCCAGCAGCTCGAGGACAGGGGATTCACCCCTCCACTTT
>.|TRBJ2-2|.|TRBV19
CASSIIQETGELFF
TGTGCCAGTAGTATAATCCAGGAGACCGGGGAGCTGTTTTTT
>few|TRBJ1-1|.|TRBV6-1
CASSEAAGSAFF
TGTGCCAGCAGTGAAGCTGCAGGCTCGGCTTTCTTT
>.|TRBJ1-1|TRBD1|TRBV4-1
CASSQQQGAGTEAFF
TGCGCCAGCAGCCAACAACAGGGGGCCGGGACTGAAGCTTTCTTT
>few|TRBJ1-2|TRBD1|TRBV15
CATSRVGRDRGQGYTF
TGTGCCACCAGCAGAGTAGGACGGGACAGGGGGCAAGGCTACACCTTC
>few|TRBJ2-1|.|TRBV29-1
CSVSLIHYEQFF
TGCAGCGTTTCCCTTATACACTATGAGCAGTTCTTC
>.|TRBJ1-6|.|TRBV4-1
CASRHAGSPLHF
TGCGCCAGCAGGCACGCCGGGTCACCCCTCCACTTT
>.|TRBJ2-3|TRBD2|TRBV6-2/TRBV6-3
CASRHLTPGQSAGGTDTQYF
TGTGCCAGCAGACATCTTACGCCAGGGCAATCGGCGGGGGGCACAGATACGCAGTATTTT